These T cell receptor beta chains were read from a single sample in a study of cytomegalovirus exposure and HLA in healthy donors. Some clones are missing from TCRdb's copy, which holds only in-frame ones; the method was immunoSEQ multiplex PCR. In the table there are 210,000 or so clones, more than 65% of which are singletons. Sequencing used PBMCs. The receptors were gathered from a man aged 18 to 30 in good health and CMV-seronegative. The CDR3 runs from the conserved cysteine through the conserved F or W.

J gene: TRBJ2-3; V gene: TRBV6-1; CDR3 protein: CASRTVATDTQYF
J gene: TRBJ2-1; V gene: TRBV5-1; CDR3 protein: CASSLGNRANEQFF
J gene: TRBJ2-1; V gene: TRBV19; CDR3 protein: CASSMYRGNDPYNEQFF
J gene: TRBJ2-7; V gene: TRBV19; CDR3 protein: CASGLAGVGEQYF
J gene: TRBJ2-7; V gene: TRBV19; CDR3 protein: CASSLLAGGYEQYF
J gene: TRBJ2-1; V gene: TRBV28; CDR3 protein: CASSSGGSYNEQFF
J gene: TRBJ2-3; V gene: TRBV7-9; CDR3 protein: CSSSSRLADTQYF
J gene: TRBJ2-3; V gene: TRBV11-2; CDR3 protein: CASSLALASSDTQYF
J gene: TRBJ2-1; V gene: TRBV7-9; CDR3 protein: CASSLATGQLFNEQFF
J gene: TRBJ2-3; V gene: TRBV30; CDR3 protein: CAGSDSYTDTQYF
J gene: TRBJ2-2; V gene: TRBV27; CDR3 protein: CASSLSGLAENTGELFF
J gene: TRBJ2-2; V gene: TRBV5-6; CDR3 protein: CASSLVVRDILTGELFF
J gene: TRBJ2-1; V gene: TRBV9; CDR3 protein: CASSARGTMSEQFF
J gene: TRBJ2-7; V gene: TRBV5-8; CDR3 protein: CASSGGQYYEQYF
J gene: TRBJ1-6; V gene: TRBV28; CDR3 protein: CASSTPGTHRVSPLHF
J gene: TRBJ2-2; V gene: TRBV5-1; CDR3 protein: CASSLVAGANTGELFF
J gene: TRBJ2-6; V gene: TRBV7-9; CDR3 protein: CSSSSLGQGASGANVLTF
J gene: TRBJ1-2; V gene: TRBV5-6; CDR3 protein: CASSSGDRGFYGYTF
J gene: TRBJ2-5; V gene: TRBV19; CDR3 protein: CASSIGGSLETQYF
J gene: TRBJ2-7; V gene: TRBV5-1; CDR3 protein: CASSLGLAGALEQYF
J gene: TRBJ2-4; V gene: TRBV10-1; CDR3 protein: CASSREGDIQYF
J gene: NA; V gene: TRBV6-1; CDR3 protein: CASALGGYEQYF
J gene: TRBJ2-1; V gene: TRBV9; CDR3 protein: CASSVSGAAYNEQFF
J gene: TRBJ2-7; V gene: TRBV2; CDR3 protein: CASSWGPRGRGYEQYF
J gene: TRBJ1-1; V gene: TRBV9; CDR3 protein: CASSVVGLRQQNTEAFF
J gene: TRBJ2-3; V gene: TRBV30; CDR3 protein: CAWTLRGRDTQYF
J gene: TRBJ2-1; V gene: TRBV6-1; CDR3 protein: CASSPAGGYNNEQFF
J gene: TRBJ2-7; V gene: TRBV28; CDR3 protein: CASSLYRGNEQYF
J gene: TRBJ1-2; V gene: TRBV6-4; CDR3 protein: CASSAASFVSSYGYTF
J gene: TRBJ1-5; V gene: TRBV5-1; CDR3 protein: CASSLTGGGNQPQHF
J gene: TRBJ2-5; V gene: TRBV5-1; CDR3 protein: CATRYEGGSSETQYF
J gene: TRBJ1-1; V gene: TRBV27; CDR3 protein: CASSLFRLTEAFF
J gene: TRBJ1-1; V gene: TRBV27; CDR3 protein: CASSLSGGFTEAFF
J gene: TRBJ2-4; V gene: TRBV2; CDR3 protein: CASSEAPVQAQYF
J gene: TRBJ2-7; V gene: TRBV30; CDR3 protein: CAWTPGLANEQYF
J gene: TRBJ2-7; V gene: TRBV11-2; CDR3 protein: CASTRRTGSSYEQYF
J gene: TRBJ2-3; V gene: TRBV18; CDR3 protein: CASSSGQDTDTQYF
J gene: TRBJ1-2; V gene: TRBV7-9; CDR3 protein: CASSLVPGTGTSGYTF
J gene: TRBJ2-1; V gene: TRBV2; CDR3 protein: CASMEGASSGQVGQFF
J gene: TRBJ1-3; V gene: TRBV7-6; CDR3 protein: CASSLGQGWRNTIYF
J gene: TRBJ2-3; V gene: TRBV18; CDR3 protein: CASTRLAGGTDTQYF
J gene: TRBJ2-6; V gene: TRBV21-1; CDR3 protein: CASSSPERGSGANVLTF
J gene: TRBJ1-1; V gene: TRBV5-1; CDR3 protein: CASSPKFSTGGFNTEAFF
J gene: TRBJ1-1; V gene: TRBV7-9; CDR3 protein: CASSLDDRGEAFF
J gene: TRBJ2-1; V gene: TRBV5-4; CDR3 protein: CASSLWTSGSSGYNEQFF
J gene: TRBJ2-7; V gene: TRBV30; CDR3 protein: CAWDRGSYEQYF